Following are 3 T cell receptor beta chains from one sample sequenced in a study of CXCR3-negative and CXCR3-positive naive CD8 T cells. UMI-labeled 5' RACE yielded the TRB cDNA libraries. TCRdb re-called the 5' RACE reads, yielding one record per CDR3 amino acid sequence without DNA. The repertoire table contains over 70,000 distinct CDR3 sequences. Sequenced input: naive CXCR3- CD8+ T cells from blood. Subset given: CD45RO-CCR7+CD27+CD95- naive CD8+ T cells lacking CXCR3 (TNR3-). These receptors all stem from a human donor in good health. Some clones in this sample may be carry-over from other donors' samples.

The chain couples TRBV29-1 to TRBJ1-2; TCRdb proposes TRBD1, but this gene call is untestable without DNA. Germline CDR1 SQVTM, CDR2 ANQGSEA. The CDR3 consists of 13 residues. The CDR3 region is CSATGDSDYGYTF.

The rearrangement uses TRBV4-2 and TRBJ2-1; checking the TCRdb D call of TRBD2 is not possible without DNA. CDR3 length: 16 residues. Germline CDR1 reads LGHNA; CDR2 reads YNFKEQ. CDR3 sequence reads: CASSQEGTSTYNEQFF.

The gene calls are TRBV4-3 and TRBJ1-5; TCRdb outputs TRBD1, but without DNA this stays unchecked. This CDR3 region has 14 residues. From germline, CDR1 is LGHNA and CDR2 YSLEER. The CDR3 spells CASSPGTANQPQHF.